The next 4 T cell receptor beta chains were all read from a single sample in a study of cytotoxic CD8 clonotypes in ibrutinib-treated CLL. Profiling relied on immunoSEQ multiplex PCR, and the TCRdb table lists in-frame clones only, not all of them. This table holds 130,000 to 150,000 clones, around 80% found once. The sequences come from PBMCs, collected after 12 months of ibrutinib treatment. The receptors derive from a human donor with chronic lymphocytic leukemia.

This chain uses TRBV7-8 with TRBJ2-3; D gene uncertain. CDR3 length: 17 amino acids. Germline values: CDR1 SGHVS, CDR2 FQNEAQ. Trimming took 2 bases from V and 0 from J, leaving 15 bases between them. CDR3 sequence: CASSLIPNSASTDTQYF. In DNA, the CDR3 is TGTGCCAGCAGCTTAATCCCAAACAGTGCTAGCACAGATACGCAGTATTTT.

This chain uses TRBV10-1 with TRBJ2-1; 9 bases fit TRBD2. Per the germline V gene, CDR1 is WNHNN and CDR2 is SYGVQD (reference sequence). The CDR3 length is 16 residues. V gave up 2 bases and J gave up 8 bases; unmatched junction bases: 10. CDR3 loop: CASSEAPSGNLDEQFF. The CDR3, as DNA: TGCGCCAGCAGTGAGGCCCCTAGCGGGAATTTAGATGAGCAGTTCTTC.

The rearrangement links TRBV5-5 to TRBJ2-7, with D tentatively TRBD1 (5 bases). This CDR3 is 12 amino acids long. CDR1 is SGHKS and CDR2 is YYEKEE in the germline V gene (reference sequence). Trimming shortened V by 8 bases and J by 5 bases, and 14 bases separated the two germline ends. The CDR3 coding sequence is TGTGCCAGTAGCAGGGTTGCCCACGAGCAGTACTTC. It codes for CASSRVAHEQYF.

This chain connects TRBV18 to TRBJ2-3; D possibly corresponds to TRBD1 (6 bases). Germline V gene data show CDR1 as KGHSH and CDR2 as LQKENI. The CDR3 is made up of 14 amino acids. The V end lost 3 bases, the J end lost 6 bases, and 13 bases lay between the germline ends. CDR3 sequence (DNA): TGTGCCAGCTCACCCGGGACAAACCGTGATACGCAGTATTTT. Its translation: CASSPGTNRDTQYF. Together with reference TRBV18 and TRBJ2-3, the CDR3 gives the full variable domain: NAGVMQNPRHLVRRRGQEARLRCSPMKGHSHVYWYRQLPEEGLKFMVYLQKENIIDESGMPKERFSAEFPKEGPSILRIQQVVRGDSAAYFCASSPGTNRDTQYFGPGTRLTVL.